This T cell receptor beta chain was retrieved from a study of CD8 T cells in Susac syndrome. The V and J ends lost 3 bases and 4 bases, in that order; junction bases with no gene match: 9. Germline loops: CDR1 SQVTM, CDR2 ANQGSEA. The CDR3 is made up of 15 amino acids. This clonotype was counted a few times. The authors sequenced TCR beta from blood CD8+ and CD4+ T cells. Random hexamers were used to reverse transcribe an amount of 0.5 to 1 ug RNA. With immunoSEQ multiplex PCR, TCR beta CDR3 was amplified across 54 Vbeta and 13 Jbeta. Using its own MiXCR run on the immunoSEQ multiplex PCR reads, TCRdb lists one record per CDR3 protein. The table lists about 140,000 distinct CDR3 sequences, approximately 94% of them singletons.

The origin of this receptor is a human donor in good health. The chain uses TRBV29-1 and TRBJ2-7; 10 bases line up with TRBD1. The sequencing input was CD4+ T cells from PBMCs. CDR3 loop: CSVEGGDRGLYEQYF. In nucleotides, the CDR3 is TGCAGCGTTGAGGGCGGGGACAGGGGATTATACGAGCAGTACTTC.